This is a list of T cell receptor beta chains from one sample in a study of read filtering for tumor transcriptome and immune sequencing. TCRdb fed the reads into MiXCR, producing one record per CDR3 protein. This table has about 58,000 distinct CDR3 sequences, around 12% appearing once. The source material was a population of CD138-negative cells sorted from bone marrow. These receptors were obtained from a donor at least 40 years old with multiple myeloma. The CDR3 runs from the conserved cysteine through the conserved F or W. Each record gives: J gene, V gene, clone size, D gene, CDR3 protein, CDR3 DNA. D genes are given only for firm matches. The size of a clone is reported for some rows only, either as once, few or many, or as a class for expanded clones.

J: TRBJ2-3; V: TRBV7-9; size: NA; D: NA; CDR3: CASKRSVSDTQYF; DNA: TGTGCCAGCAAAAGGAGCGTGAGTGATACGCAGTATTTT
J: TRBJ1-2; V: TRBV30; size: many; D: NA; CDR3: CAWSVLGDYGYTF; DNA: TGTGCCTGGAGTGTACTTGGGGACTATGGCTACACCTTC
J: TRBJ2-4; V: TRBV11-2; size: many; D: TRBD2; CDR3: CASSFPTSGGSLAKNIQYF; DNA: TGTGCCAGCAGCTTCCCGACTAGCGGGGGGTCTTTAGCCAAAAACATTCAGTACTTC
J: TRBJ2-2; V: TRBV6-2/TRBV6-3; size: many; D: NA; CDR3: CASSYARRTANTGELFF; DNA: TGTGCCAGCAGTTATGCAAGGCGAACGGCGAACACCGGGGAGCTGTTTTTT
J: TRBJ2-7; V: TRBV3-1; size: NA; D: NA; CDR3: CVSGDRLINEQYF; DNA: TGTGTCAGCGGAGACAGGTTAATTAACGAGCAGTACTTC
J: TRBJ2-7; V: TRBV5-6; size: many; D: TRBD2; CDR3: CASRGRGRAYEQYF; DNA: TGTGCCAGCAGAGGGAGGGGTCGGGCCTACGAGCAGTACTTC
J: TRBJ2-7; V: TRBV5-1; size: many; D: NA; CDR3: CASSLAGGTGPYEQYF; DNA: TGTGCCAGCAGCTTGGCTGGCGGCACAGGCCCCTACGAGCAGTACTTC
J: TRBJ1-6; V: TRBV3-1; size: many; D: NA; CDR3: CASSPLPGRTNSPLHF; DNA: TGTGCCAGCAGCCCGCTCCCGGGACGGACCAATTCACCCCTCCACTTT
J: TRBJ2-2; V: TRBV19; size: few; D: NA; CDR3: CASSTGNTGELFF; DNA: TGTGCCAGTAGTACCGGAAACACCGGGGAGCTGTTTTTT
J: TRBJ2-5; V: TRBV18; size: many; D: TRBD1; CDR3: CASSLPRGPETQYF; DNA: TGTGCCAGCTCACTACCGAGGGGGCCCGAGACCCAGTACTTC
J: TRBJ2-3; V: TRBV7-9; size: many; D: TRBD2; CDR3: CASSSGLADDTQYF; DNA: TGTGCCAGCAGCTCGGGACTAGCGGACGATACGCAGTATTTT
J: TRBJ1-5; V: TRBV5-1; size: many; D: NA; CDR3: CASSLSTGGDQPQHF; DNA: TGCGCCAGCAGCTTATCGACAGGTGGGGATCAGCCCCAGCATTTT
J: TRBJ2-1; V: TRBV10-3; size: many; D: TRBD2; CDR3: CAISEAGGPNEQFF; DNA: TGTGCCATCAGCGAGGCGGGGGGGCCAAATGAGCAGTTCTTC
J: TRBJ2-7; V: TRBV7-2; size: many; D: NA; CDR3: CASSFSAATYEQYF; DNA: TGTGCCAGCAGCTTCTCCGCGGCTACCTACGAGCAGTACTTC
J: TRBJ2-3; V: TRBV7-9; size: many; D: TRBD2; CDR3: CASSEPGTITDTQYF; DNA: TGTGCCAGCAGCGAGCCCGGGACTATCACAGATACGCAGTATTTT
J: TRBJ2-6; V: TRBV27; size: NA; D: NA; CDR3: CASSNRAGANVLTF; DNA: TGTGCCAGCAGTAACAGGGCTGGGGCCAACGTCCTGACTTTC
J: TRBJ1-5; V: TRBV6-2/TRBV6-3; size: many; D: NA; CDR3: CASSYADSNQPQHF; DNA: TGTGCCAGCAGTTACGCTGATAGCAATCAGCCCCAGCATTTT
J: TRBJ1-1; V: TRBV7-2; size: few; D: NA; CDR3: CASSSSTVEAFF; DNA: TGTGCCAGCAGCTCTTCGACGGTTGAAGCTTTCTTT
J: TRBJ2-6; V: TRBV6-5; size: few; D: NA; CDR3: CASSYSNHAGANVLTF; DNA: TGTGCCAGCAGTTACTCAAATCACGCCGGGGCCAACGTCCTGACTTTC
J: TRBJ2-6; V: TRBV6-5; size: many; D: NA; CDR3: CASKRGGTAGANVLTF; DNA: TGTGCCAGCAAACGTGGAGGAACGGCTGGGGCCAACGTCCTGACTTTC
J: TRBJ1-2; V: TRBV6-5; size: many; D: TRBD1; CDR3: CASSYGAGGDGYTF; DNA: TGTGCCAGCAGTTACGGGGCAGGGGGAGATGGCTACACCTTC
J: TRBJ2-3; V: TRBV7-2; size: NA; D: TRBD2; CDR3: CASSLAQVAGGSTDTQYF; DNA: TGTGCCAGCAGCTTAGCGCAGGTAGCGGGGGGGAGCACAGATACGCAGTATTTT
J: TRBJ1-1; V: TRBV7-9; size: NA; D: TRBD1; CDR3: CASSSRGWGNTEAFF; DNA: TGTGCCAGCAGCTCCAGGGGGTGGGGGAACACTGAAGCTTTCTTT
J: TRBJ2-3; V: TRBV2; size: many; D: NA; CDR3: CASSGAGSTDTQYF; DNA: TGTGCCAGCAGTGGGGCCGGTAGCACAGATACGCAGTATTTT
J: TRBJ2-3; V: TRBV6-2/TRBV6-3; size: many; D: TRBD1; CDR3: CASSLQGAGDTQYF; DNA: TGTGCCAGCAGCCTACAGGGGGCGGGAGATACGCAGTATTTT
J: TRBJ2-1; V: TRBV3-1; size: few; D: NA; CDR3: CASTGHYPSYNEQFF; DNA: TGTGCCAGCACTGGGCACTATCCCTCCTACAATGAGCAGTTCTTC
J: TRBJ2-5; V: TRBV20-1; size: many; D: NA; CDR3: CSEQDQETQYF; DNA: TGCAGTGAACAGGACCAAGAGACCCAGTACTTC
J: TRBJ2-1; V: TRBV5-5; size: many; D: NA; CDR3: CASSLGLSYNEQFF; DNA: TGTGCCAGCAGCCTAGGGCTATCCTACAATGAGCAGTTCTTC
J: TRBJ2-5; V: TRBV7-2; size: many; D: NA; CDR3: CASSLGRGGETQYF; DNA: TGTGCCAGCAGCTTAGGCAGGGGGGGAGAGACCCAGTACTTC
J: TRBJ2-5; V: TRBV9; size: NA; D: NA; CDR3: CASSVGISLYQETRYF; DNA: TGTGCCAGCAGCGTAGGAATAAGCCTGTACCAAGAGACCCGGTACTTC
J: TRBJ2-7; V: TRBV5-1; size: many; D: NA; CDR3: CASSFGGTYEQYF; DNA: TGCGCCAGCAGCTTCGGCGGAACCTACGAGCAGTACTTC
J: TRBJ2-7; V: TRBV5-1; size: many; D: NA; CDR3: CASSPDRETYEQYF; DNA: TGCGCCAGCAGCCCAGACCGGGAGACCTACGAGCAGTACTTC